This record concerns one TCR beta chain sequence. This clonotype was counted only a few times. What this receptor recognizes is not known. The sample holds no much larger clone one base away, and base qualities are not on file. This specimen belongs to a study of T cells in Graves' hyperthyroidism and ophthalmopathy (dated by TCRdb to between 2019 and 2020). In terms of the full investigation: Peripheral blood samples were taken at initial diagnosis, before any treatment was given. The roughly 100 discovery patients were randomly divided into training and test sets at a 7:3 ratio. After sampling, hyperthyroidism patients received methimazole starting at 30 mg daily, and ophthalmopathy patients received high-dose intravenous methylprednisolone. Prospective prediction of ophthalmopathy was tested in an independent validation cohort of 18 to 20 hyperthyroidism patients and 17 patients who later progressed to ophthalmopathy. In roughly six Graves' hyperthyroidism patients, the study also compared T-cell repertoires from thyroid tissue with T-cell repertoires from blood. To identify distinguishing TCR V-J signatures, a discovery cohort of around 100 patients was used, comprising 43 with Graves' ophthalmopathy and under 60 with stable Graves' hyperthyroidism. The paper reports TCR Vbeta CDR3 sequencing of approximately 130 peripheral blood samples: 43 ophthalmopathy, fewer than 85 hyperthyroidism and about 17 progressor patients. On the study overall, not on this receptor specifically: During validation, the model predicted progression to ophthalmopathy a median of roughly six months ahead of onset, with around 71% sensitivity and around 73% specificity. A 13 V-J signature model separated ophthalmopathy from stable hyperthyroidism, with over 85% sensitivity and 81.08% specificity in cross-validation and 80%/75% in testing. Most expanded thyroid clonotypes (frequency above 0.001) were also detected in blood, a finding suggesting that blood repertoires may reflect thyroid immune responses. Sample size was not statistically predetermined, and investigators were not blinded to group allocation.

The TCR beta CDR3 regions were amplified from the RNA transcripts. The TCR CDR3 was subjected to a first round of RT-PCR using the HTBI primer set and the Qiagen OneStep RT-PCR kit. The libraries were constructed in a second round of multiplex PCR and then size-selected and purified. The libraries were sequenced on an Illumina HiSeq2000 using paired-end 100 bp reads. In the original analysis: Raw data were processed with SOAPnuke, discarding reads with adapters, uncalled bases, mean Phred below 15, or no exact constant-primer or identifier match. High-quality paired reads were merged with COPE v1.2.5, and unique nucleotide sequences were defined as clonotypes. MiTCR v1.1 was used to align the clonotypes against IMGT TRBV, TRBD and TRBJ reference segments. The analysis included only V-J combinations with a frequency above 0.0001, which together covered around 99% of the repertoires. The TCS score was defined as the ratio of F50 (clonal expansion) to E x V (chaos), calculated using BLOSUM62-based TCRdist between CDR3 peptides within each V-J. Welch's t-statistics and random forest reduced 450 to 600 V-J features to 10 to 15, which were used in a naive Bayes classifier (R e1071). Thyroid-blood repertoire similarity was quantified with the Morisita-Horn index. Through fastp at Q25 and MiXCR, TCRdb rebuilt clones from the public reads, retaining in-frame beta chains. Entries are consolidated by CDR3 protein sequence, retaining the most common genes and DNA. TCRdb, not the original authors, processed these V and J calls. The sample records hundreds of thousands of distinct CDR3 sequences, roughly 40% of which are singletons. The ten top clones hold approximately 8.7% of the sample.

Graves' hyperthyroidism was defined as stable when no progression to ophthalmopathy occurred over 18 months of follow-up. The hyperthyroidism patients were between 18 and 65 years old and newly diagnosed, with a disease duration of less than 2 months. Any patient with an uncontrolled infection, another autoimmune disease, pregnancy or lactation was excluded. Diagnoses relied on clinical symptoms, serum thyroxine and TRAb, thyroid ultrasound and orbital computed tomography. PBMCs were isolated from more than 9 ml of fresh peripheral blood by Ficoll-Paque density gradient centrifugation. Total RNA was extracted with Trizol reagent, and quality was checked on an Agilent 2100 Bioanalyzer. Via the germline V gene, CDR1 is SGHTA and CDR2 FQGNSA. Clipping removes 4 bases from V and 7 bases from J, with 8 as the unmatched junction base count. From cysteine to phenylalanine, the CDR3 is 14 amino acids long. Only the CDR3 DNA is retained, 42 bases long and in frame from the first base.

This TCR was sampled from a man in his late teens or twenties with Graves' hyperthyroidism. The sequenced material came from blood. The rearranged chain carries TRBV7-2 and TRBJ1-1, with 8 junctional bases fitting TRBD1. The DNA sequence is given as TGTGCCAGCAGCTGGAGGCAGGGGGCAGATGAAGCTTTCTTT. Its protein reads: CASSWRQGADEAFF.